This T cell receptor (beta chain) appears in the sequencing data of a study of blood T cell repertoires in COVID-19. On the study more broadly: Both acute and convalescent COVID-19 samples were obtained from the United States, Italy and Spain.

Cohorts were assigned according to the clinical history that participants reported. V shed 3 bases and J shed 4 bases, with 10 bases lying between them. This CDR3 contains 13 residues. Germline V gene sequence: CDR1 SGHTA, CDR2 FQGNSA. Original analysis: Using reference gene primer amplification, nucleated cell counts were estimated. Repertoires were generated with immunoSEQ multiplex PCR, while TCRdb's copy carries only in-frame clones and drops some. V, J and clone size are taken as reported in that table, and D and trimming were inferred from the DNA itself. The sample holds around 320,000 clones, around 90% seen once.

The clonotype comes from a woman aged 18-30 years with acute COVID-19. The chain combines TRBV7-2 with TRBJ2-7; D possibly corresponds to TRBD1 (5 bases). Sequenced: PBMCs or T cells enriched from blood (not recorded which). For the CDR3, the DNA is TGTGCCAGCAGCTTGACGCAGGGATACGAGCAGTACTTC. Amino acid sequence: CASSLTQGYEQYF.